This TCR beta chain is from a study of control samples from healthy donors and cancer patients. With 3 bases removed from V and 3 bases from J, the gap between germline ends came to 21 bases. The CDR3 is 18 residues long. Per the germline V gene, CDR1 is SGHDT and CDR2 is YYEEEE. TCRdb keeps only in-frame clones here, not all; method: immunoSEQ multiplex PCR. The profile shows 90,000 to 110,000 clones, more than 85% of them singletons. The J gene is TRBJ2-2, the V gene TRBV5-6; no reliable D call. This sequence was found in a woman aged 50 to 60 in good health. The material sequenced was blood. The CDR3 nucleotides are TGTGCCAGCAGCTCCGCTGGGGTTCGTGGGGTCCACACCGGGGAGCTGTTTTTT. It specifies CASSSAGVRGVHTGELFF.